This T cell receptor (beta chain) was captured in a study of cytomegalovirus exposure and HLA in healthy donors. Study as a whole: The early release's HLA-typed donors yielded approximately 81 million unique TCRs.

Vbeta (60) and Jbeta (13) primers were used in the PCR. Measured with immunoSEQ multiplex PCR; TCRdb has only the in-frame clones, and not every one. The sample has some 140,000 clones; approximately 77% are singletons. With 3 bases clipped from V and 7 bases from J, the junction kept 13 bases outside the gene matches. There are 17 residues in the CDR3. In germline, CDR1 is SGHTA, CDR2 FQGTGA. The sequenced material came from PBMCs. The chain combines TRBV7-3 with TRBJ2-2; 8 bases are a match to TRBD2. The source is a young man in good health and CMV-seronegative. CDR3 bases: TGTGCCAGCAGCTTCGGAGGTGCGGGAGGCGATATCGGGGAGCTGTTTTTT. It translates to CASSFGGAGGDIGELFF.